The entry below describes one T cell receptor beta chain. The data originate from a study of shared clonotypes between healthy human individuals. TCRdb's copy holds only in-frame clones and misses some; the assay was immunoSEQ multiplex PCR. The sample has hundreds of thousands of clones; over 90% are singletons. Naive CD8 cells lacked CD45RO and underwent positive selection for CCR7, leaving out terminally differentiated effector memory CD45RA+ cells. The specimen was naive CD8+ T cells sorted from blood. This receptor was identified in a man younger than 45 in good health.

The CDR3 DNA sequence: TGCGCCAGCAGCAAGGGGCCAGATACGCAGTATTTT. Translated: CASSKGPDTQYF. V and J are TRBV4-1 and TRBJ2-3; a possible D gene is TRBD1 (5 bases). Germline-derived CDR1 and CDR2 are MGHRA and YSYEKL. The CDR3 runs to 12 residues. V gave up 5 bases and J gave up 4 bases, with 7 bases separating them.